Listed here are 20 T cell receptor beta chains from one sample, sequenced in a study of CD8 T cells in Susac syndrome. RNA, at about 0.45 to 1 ug, was reverse transcribed with random hexamers. TCRdb re-called the immunoSEQ multiplex PCR reads through MiXCR, storing one row per CDR3 protein. This table has under 200,000 distinct CDR3 sequences, approximately 95% appearing once. Sequenced: CD8+ T cells from PBMCs. The source of these receptors is a human donor with Susac syndrome.

This chain links TRBV7-9 with TRBJ2-1, with 10 positions matching TRBD1. The CDR3 loop spans 14 amino acids. CDR1 is SEHNR, CDR2 FQNEAQ, per germline (reference sequence). J gave up 8 bases and V 5 bases, and 6 bases lay outside the gene matches. CDR3 nucleotides: TGTGCCAGCAGCCATAGGGACAGGGGAGATGAGCAGTTCTTC. Encoded protein: CASSHRDRGDEQFF.

The chain carries TRBV10-3 and TRBJ2-7; 7 bases align to TRBD1. The CDR3 contains 14 residues. V was clipped by 6 bases and J by 7 bases; unmatched bases: 12. Germline CDR1 ENHRY, CDR2 SYGVKD. The DNA for the CDR3 is TGTGCCATCAGATCCGAGACAGGGCATGGGGAGCAGTACTTC. This codes for CAIRSETGHGEQYF.

The gene calls are TRBV7-8 and TRBJ2-1, with 9 bases aligning to TRBD1. The length of the CDR3 is 14 residues. Germline values: CDR1 SGHVS, CDR2 FQNEAQ. Losses at the gene ends were 8 bases for V and 6 bases for J; bases not matched to a gene: 8. CDR3: CASGQGSSGNEQFF. The CDR3 nucleotides read TGTGCCAGCGGACAGGGGAGTTCGGGCAATGAGCAGTTCTTC.

This chain joins TRBV11-2 and TRBJ2-1; 7 nucleotides line up with TRBD2. V lost 4 bases, J lost 7 bases, and 7 bases stayed unmatched. The CDR3 contains 14 residues. The germline V gene encodes CDR1 SGHAT and CDR2 FQNNGV. The CDR3 sequence: CASSWGGSGNEQFF. For the CDR3, the DNA is TGTGCCAGCAGCTGGGGCGGGAGTGGAAATGAGCAGTTCTTC.

The CDR3 DNA reads as TGCAGCGTTGAAGTCGCAACAGGGGCTCCCTACGAGCAGTACTTC. Translation: CSVEVATGAPYEQYF. The chain has TRBV29-1 and TRBJ2-7, with 7 bases aligning to TRBD1. V was pared by 1 base and J by 2 bases, with 8 bases of the junction left unmatched. Germline values: CDR1 SQVTM, CDR2 ANQGSEA. This CDR3 is 15 amino acids long.

This clonotype was recorded a few times. The chain links TRBV20-1 to TRBJ2-7; D is undetermined. Germline V CDR1 and CDR2: DFQATT, SNEGSKA (reference sequence). V lost 6 bases, J lost 0 bases, and 12 bases lay in between. The CDR3 spans 13 residues. The CDR3 loop is CSARTRYSYEQYF. DNA for the CDR3: TGCAGTGCCCGGACGAGATACTCCTACGAGCAGTACTTC.

The chain carries TRBV6-1 and TRBJ1-5; D perhaps matches TRBD1 (5 bases). Germline V gene sequence: CDR1 MNHNS, CDR2 SASEGT. The CDR3 sequence is 13 residues long. V dropped 2 bases and J dropped 7 bases, with 9 bases sitting between them. In DNA form, the CDR3 reads TGTGCCAGCAGTGAACCGGGGGGGCAGCCCCAGCATTTT. Protein sequence: CASSEPGGQPQHF.

The V and J genes are TRBV29-1 and TRBJ2-3; 7 bases fit TRBD1. Looked up from germline, CDR1 is SQVTM and CDR2 is ANQGSEA. This CDR3 contains 14 residues. V lost 7 bases and J lost 6; bases outside the gene matches: 13. The CDR3, as DNA: TGCAGCGACAGGAAACAGGGGCTTGGGGATACGCAGTATTTT. It is translated as CSDRKQGLGDTQYF.

The chain has TRBV6-5 and TRBJ1-1, with no clear D. Germline CDR1 MNHEY, CDR2 SVGAGI. This CDR3 has 13 residues. V was clipped by 3 bases and J by 1 base, with 6 bases between them. CDR3: CASSYFRNTEAFF. The DNA of the CDR3 is TGTGCCAGCAGTTATTTTCGGAACACTGAAGCTTTCTTT.

The chain links TRBV13 to TRBJ1-2, with 7 bases aligning to TRBD1. Unmatched junction bases numbered 20, after V lost 8 bases and J lost 8 bases. CDR1 PRHDT and CDR2 FYEKMQ come from the germline V gene (reference sequence). This CDR3 has 16 residues. CDR3 sequence (DNA): TGTGCCAGCTACGGCCCAGAAAACCGACAGGGCGAAGGCTACACCTTC. Translated: CASYGPENRQGEGYTF.

The chain links TRBV20-1 to TRBJ2-7; TRBD2 matches 7 bases. Germline lookup yields CDR1 DFQATT and CDR2 SNEGSKA (reference sequence). The junction had 12 bases not matched to a gene; V was cut back by 0 bases and J by 7 bases. The CDR3 totals 15 residues. The CDR3 region is CSAREGTTRLVEQYF. The CDR3 coding sequence is TGCAGTGCTAGAGAGGGGACTACCCGTCTAGTAGAGCAGTACTTC.

V gene TRBV7-9 combines with J gene TRBJ1-4; 9 positions match TRBD1. V trimming: 5 bases; J trimming: 5 bases; junction bases outside the gene matches: 6. The CDR3 has 15 amino acids. From germline, CDR1 is SEHNR and CDR2 FQNEAQ (reference sequence). CDR3 loop: CASSHPGQGNEKLFF. CDR3 DNA sequence: TGTGCCAGCAGCCATCCGGGACAGGGAAATGAAAAACTGTTTTTT.

The chain couples TRBV27 to TRBJ1-6; D possibly corresponds to TRBD1 (5 bases). Per germline, CDR1 MNHEY and CDR2 SMNVEV (reference sequence). V gave up 10 bases and J gave up 6 bases, with 16 bases separating them. The CDR3 has 14 residues. The CDR3 DNA is TGTGCCACCCAAAAAGACAGCGTTAATTCACCCCTCCACTTT. It encodes CATQKDSVNSPLHF.

This clonotype was recorded only once. V usage is TRBV20-1 and J usage is TRBJ1-1; D is undetermined. Germline V gives CDR1 DFQATT, CDR2 SNEGSKA (reference sequence). The CDR3 sequence is 13 residues long. V dropped 0 bases and J dropped 1 base, with 6 bases sitting between them. Here the CDR3 reads CSARDTENTEAFF. CDR3 nucleotides: TGCAGTGCTAGAGATACGGAGAACACTGAAGCTTTCTTT.

This chain joins TRBV3-1 and TRBJ2-5, with TRBD1 as a possible D gene (5 bases). CDR1 is LGHDT and CDR2 is YNNKEL in the germline V gene (reference sequence). Trimming stripped 2 bases from V and 5 bases from J, with 18 bases between. CDR3 length: 16 residues. The CDR3, as DNA: TGTGCCAGCAGCCAACCTCTTGTCAGGGTTGGGGAGACCCAGTACTTC. This sequence encodes CASSQPLVRVGETQYF.

In its sample, this clonotype was seen once. The V gene is TRBV2, the J gene TRBJ2-7, with D hard to call. Between the trimmed V and J ends, which lost 3 bases and 3 bases, there was a span of 9 bases. The CDR3 has 13 amino acids. Germline V CDR1 and CDR2: SNHLY, FYNNEI. The DNA for the CDR3 is TGTGCCAGCAGTGACGTTCAGAACTACGAGCAGTACTTC. This translates into CASSDVQNYEQYF.

The chain carries TRBV15 and TRBJ2-7; D remains unclear. The germline gives CDR1 LNHNV, CDR2 YYDKDF (reference sequence). This CDR3 is 12 amino acids long. V shed 0 bases and J shed 7 bases, with 7 bases lying between them. DNA of the CDR3: TGTGCCACCAGCAGAGATGTCCAGGAGCAGTACTTC. As protein: CATSRDVQEQYF.

V is TRBV5-1 and J is TRBJ2-7; D gene unclear. The CDR3 spans 17 residues. Looked up from germline, CDR1 is SGHRS and CDR2 is YFSETQ. Trimming cost V 2 bases and J 6 bases, with 24 bases left between them. CDR3 amino acids: CASSFSPKSPGVGEQYF. DNA of the CDR3: TGCGCCAGCAGCTTCTCACCAAAGAGCCCGGGCGTGGGCGAGCAGTACTTC.

The genes are TRBV24-1 and TRBJ2-6, with D unclear. V was clipped by 7 bases and J by 1 base, with 7 bases between them. Germline values: CDR1 KGHDR, CDR2 SFDVKD. This CDR3 spans 14 amino acids. The CDR3 is CATSRSSGANVLTF. In nucleotides, the CDR3 is TGTGCCACCAGCCGGTCTTCTGGGGCCAACGTCCTGACTTTC.

This clonotype appeared a single time. The chain is built from TRBV12-3 or TRBV12-4 and TRBJ2-4; D gene unclear. Trimming pared 2 bases from V and 3 bases from J, leaving 5 bases between. The CDR3 runs 13 residues. CDR3 in DNA: TGTGCCAGCAGTTTATTCGACAAAAACATTCAGTACTTC. Translated, it gives CASSLFDKNIQYF.